The sequence of this T cell receptor beta chain was determined in a study of CD8 T cells in Susac syndrome. The CDR3 runs 15 residues. Germline CDR1 and CDR2: DFQATT and SNEGSKA (reference sequence). V dropped 3 bases and J dropped 5 bases, with 18 bases sitting between them. cDNA came from around 0.54 to 1 ug RNA primed by random hexamers. Multiplex PCR with immunoSEQ amplified the TCR beta CDR3 across 54 Vbeta and 13 Jbeta. TCRdb re-analysed the immunoSEQ multiplex PCR reads in MiXCR, keeping a single row per CDR3 protein. The sample consists of more than 150,000 distinct CDR3 sequences, 85% to 95% of them appearing once. Only one count was recorded for this clonotype. Negative isolation yielded CD4+ and CD8+ T cells, and FACS enriched TEMRA cells.

The sequenced sample consisted of CD4+ T cells from PBMCs. This receptor was obtained from a human donor with Susac syndrome. This rearrangement joins TRBV20-1 to TRBJ2-3, with D tentatively TRBD1 (8 bases). The CDR3 protein is CSASPRTGRGDTQYF. CDR3 nucleotide sequence: TGCAGTGCTAGTCCCCGGACAGGGAGGGGAGATACGCAGTATTTT.